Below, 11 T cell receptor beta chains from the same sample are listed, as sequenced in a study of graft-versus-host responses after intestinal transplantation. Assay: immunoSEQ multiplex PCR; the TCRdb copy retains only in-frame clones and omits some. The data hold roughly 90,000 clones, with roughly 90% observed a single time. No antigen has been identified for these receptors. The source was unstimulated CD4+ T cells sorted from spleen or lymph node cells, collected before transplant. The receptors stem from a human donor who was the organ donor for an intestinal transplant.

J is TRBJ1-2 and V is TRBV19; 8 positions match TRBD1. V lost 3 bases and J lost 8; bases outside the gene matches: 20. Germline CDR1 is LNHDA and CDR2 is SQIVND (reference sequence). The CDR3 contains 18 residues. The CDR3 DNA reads TGTGCCAGTAGTATTTATCGGCTAGACAGGGGAGTTTTCGACGGCTACACCTTC. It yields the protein CASSIYRLDRGVFDGYTF.

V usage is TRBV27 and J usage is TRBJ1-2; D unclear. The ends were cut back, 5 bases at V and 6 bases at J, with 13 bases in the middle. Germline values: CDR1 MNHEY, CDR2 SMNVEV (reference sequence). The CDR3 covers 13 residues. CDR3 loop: CASSRYREHGYTF. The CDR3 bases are TGTGCCAGCAGTCGCTATAGGGAGCATGGCTACACCTTC.

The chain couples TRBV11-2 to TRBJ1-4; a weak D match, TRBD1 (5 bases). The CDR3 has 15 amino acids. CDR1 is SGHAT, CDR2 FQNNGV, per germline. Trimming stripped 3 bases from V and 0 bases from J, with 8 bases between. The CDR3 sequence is CASSFRGTTNEKLFF. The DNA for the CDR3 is TGTGCCAGCAGCTTTAGGGGAACAACTAATGAAAAACTGTTTTTT.

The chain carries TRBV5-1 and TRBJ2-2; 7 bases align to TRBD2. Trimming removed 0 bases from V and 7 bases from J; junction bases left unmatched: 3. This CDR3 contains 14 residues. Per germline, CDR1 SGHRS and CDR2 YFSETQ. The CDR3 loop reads CASSLEAGDGELFF. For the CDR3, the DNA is TGCGCCAGCAGCTTGGAGGCGGGGGACGGGGAGCTGTTTTTT.

CDR3 DNA sequence: TGTGCCAGCAGCTTGAAGGCTAGCGGCCTGGATACGCAGTATTTT. It encodes CASSLKASGLDTQYF. J is TRBJ2-3 and V is TRBV5-4; 7 nucleotides agree with TRBD2. The CDR3 length is 15 residues. Germline lookup yields CDR1 SGHNT and CDR2 YYREEE (reference sequence). The ends lost 1 base at V and 6 bases at J; junction bases unmatched: 8.

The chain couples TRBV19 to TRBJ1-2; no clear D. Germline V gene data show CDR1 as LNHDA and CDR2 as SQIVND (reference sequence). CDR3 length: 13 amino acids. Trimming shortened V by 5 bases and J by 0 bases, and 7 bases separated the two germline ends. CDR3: CASSLTTNYGYTF. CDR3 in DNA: TGTGCCAGTAGTCTGACAACTAACTATGGCTACACCTTC.

CDR3 sequence: CASSPGQGGDTQYF. CDR3 sequence (DNA): TGCGCCAGCAGCCCAGGACAGGGCGGGGATACGCAGTATTTT. The chain couples TRBV4-1 to TRBJ2-3; 8 nucleotides align to TRBD1. Per the germline V gene, CDR1 is MGHRA and CDR2 is YSYEKL. CDR3 size: 14 residues. V shed 4 bases, J shed 6 bases, and the junction held 6 bases outside the gene matches.

CDR3 residues: CASSPGTTNEKLFF. DNA of the CDR3: TGCGCCAGCAGCCCCGGGACAACTAATGAAAAACTGTTTTTT. The V gene is TRBV4-1, the J gene TRBJ1-4; no firm D call. The CDR3 runs 14 residues. Trimming removed 4 bases from V and 0 bases from J, with 6 bases in between. Germline CDR1 is MGHRA and CDR2 is YSYEKL.

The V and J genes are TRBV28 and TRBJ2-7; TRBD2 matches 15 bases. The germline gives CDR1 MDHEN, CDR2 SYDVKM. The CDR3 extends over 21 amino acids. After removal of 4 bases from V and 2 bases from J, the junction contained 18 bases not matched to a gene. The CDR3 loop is CASSSRPWTSGRASGPYEQYF. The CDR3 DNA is TGTGCCAGCAGTTCCCGCCCTTGGACTAGCGGGAGGGCGTCCGGGCCCTACGAGCAGTACTTC.

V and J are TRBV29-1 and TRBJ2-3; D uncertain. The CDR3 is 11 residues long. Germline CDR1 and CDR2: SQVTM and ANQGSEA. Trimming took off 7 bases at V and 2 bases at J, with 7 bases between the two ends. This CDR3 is CSARYTDTQYF. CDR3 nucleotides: TGCAGCGCCCGGTACACAGATACGCAGTATTTT.

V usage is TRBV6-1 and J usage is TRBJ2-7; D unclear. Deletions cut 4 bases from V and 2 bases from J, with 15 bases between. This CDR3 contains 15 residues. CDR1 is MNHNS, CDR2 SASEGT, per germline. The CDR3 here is CASSVDWSPPYEQYF. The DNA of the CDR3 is TGTGCCAGCAGTGTAGACTGGAGTCCCCCCTACGAGCAGTACTTC.